A selection of T cell receptor beta chains follows, all from one sample in a study of blood T cell repertoires in COVID-19. This table comes from immunoSEQ multiplex PCR, and its TCRdb copy is limited to in-frame clones, with some not included. The sample holds fewer than 90,000 clones, approximately 80% seen once. Sequencing was carried out using peripheral blood. The receptors come from a man aged 55 to 70 with COVID-19, enrolled during active disease. Both conserved end residues are part of each CDR3. The D gene is left open where the match is weak. Not every row has a clone size; where given, it reads once, few, many or a size class.

clone size: -
J gene: TRBJ1-1
D gene: TRBD1
V gene: TRBV6-2/TRBV6-3
CDR3 protein: CASSGTALSTEAFF
CDR3 DNA: TGTGCCAGCAGCGGGACAGCCTTGAGCACTGAAGCTTTCTTT

clone size: -
J gene: TRBJ1-4
D gene: TRBD1
V gene: TRBV29-1
CDR3 protein: CSVSQGLANEKLFF
CDR3 DNA: TGCAGCGTTTCACAGGGGTTGGCTAATGAAAAACTGTTTTTT

clone size: -
J gene: TRBJ1-1
D gene: -
V gene: TRBV11-3
CDR3 protein: CASSLGVVKGGTEAFF
CDR3 DNA: TGTGCCAGCAGCCTTGGGGTGGTGAAGGGAGGAACTGAAGCTTTCTTT

clone size: -
J gene: TRBJ1-6
D gene: -
V gene: TRBV6-5
CDR3 protein: CASSAGPYNSPLHF
CDR3 DNA: TGTGCCAGCAGCGCAGGGCCCTATAATTCACCCCTCCACTTT

clone size: -
J gene: TRBJ1-6
D gene: -
V gene: TRBV27
CDR3 protein: CASSFVPGTTGSPLHF
CDR3 DNA: TGTGCCAGCAGTTTTGTTCCCGGGACAACGGGCTCACCCCTCCACTTT

clone size: -
J gene: TRBJ1-2
D gene: -
V gene: TRBV7-9
CDR3 protein: CASSKLGPGGYTF
CDR3 DNA: TGTGCCAGCAGCAAACTGGGCCCCGGTGGCTACACCTTC

clone size: few
J gene: TRBJ1-6
D gene: -
V gene: TRBV28
CDR3 protein: CASSQNNSPLHF
CDR3 DNA: TGTGCCAGCAGTCAGAATAATTCACCCCTCCACTTT

clone size: -
J gene: TRBJ1-5
D gene: TRBD1
V gene: TRBV10-3
CDR3 protein: CAISDLGQGDQPQHF
CDR3 DNA: TGTGCCATCAGTGACCTCGGACAGGGAGATCAGCCCCAGCATTTT

clone size: -
J gene: TRBJ2-7
D gene: -
V gene: TRBV7-6
CDR3 protein: CASSLAGNYEQYF
CDR3 DNA: TGTGCCAGCAGCTTAGCGGGCAACTACGAGCAGTACTTC

clone size: -
J gene: TRBJ1-2
D gene: TRBD1
V gene: TRBV2
CDR3 protein: CASSSGGTYGYTF
CDR3 DNA: TGTGCCAGCAGTTCAGGGGGCACCTATGGCTACACCTTC

clone size: few
J gene: TRBJ1-5
D gene: -
V gene: TRBV6-1
CDR3 protein: CASSEEAQGRQPQHF
CDR3 DNA: TGTGCCAGCAGTGAAGAGGCACAGGGACGCCAGCCCCAGCATTTT

clone size: -
J gene: TRBJ2-7
D gene: -
V gene: TRBV12-5
CDR3 protein: CASGLIDEQYF
CDR3 DNA: TGTGCTAGTGGTTTGATCGACGAGCAGTACTTC

clone size: -
J gene: TRBJ1-2
D gene: -
V gene: TRBV6-6
CDR3 protein: CASSYSRSFTNYGYTF
CDR3 DNA: TGTGCCAGCAGTTACTCGAGAAGTTTTACTAACTATGGCTACACCTTC

clone size: few
J gene: TRBJ2-7
D gene: -
V gene: TRBV6-6
CDR3 protein: CASSDRLREQYF
CDR3 DNA: TGTGCCAGCAGCGACAGGCTCAGGGAGCAGTACTTC

clone size: -
J gene: TRBJ1-1
D gene: -
V gene: TRBV4-1
CDR3 protein: CASSQDRNTEAFF
CDR3 DNA: TGCGCCAGCAGCCAAGACAGGAACACTGAAGCTTTCTTT

clone size: -
J gene: TRBJ1-1
D gene: -
V gene: TRBV6-5
CDR3 protein: CASSPVRSMNTEAFF
CDR3 DNA: TGTGCCAGCAGCCCCGTGAGGAGCATGAACACTGAAGCTTTCTTT

clone size: -
J gene: TRBJ1-2
D gene: -
V gene: TRBV19
CDR3 protein: CASKGTRRDGYTF
CDR3 DNA: TGTGCCAGTAAAGGGACTCGAAGGGATGGCTACACCTTC

clone size: -
J gene: TRBJ2-7
D gene: TRBD1
V gene: TRBV28
CDR3 protein: CASSNRQGEWEQYF
CDR3 DNA: TGTGCCAGCAGTAACCGACAGGGGGAGTGGGAGCAGTACTTC

clone size: -
J gene: TRBJ2-5
D gene: -
V gene: TRBV5-1
CDR3 protein: CASSSAGTQQETQYF
CDR3 DNA: TGCGCCAGCAGCTCCGCCGGGACACAACAAGAGACCCAGTACTTC

clone size: -
J gene: TRBJ1-3
D gene: -
V gene: TRBV9
CDR3 protein: CASSVALQAGNTIYF
CDR3 DNA: TGTGCCAGCAGCGTAGCCCTTCAGGCTGGAAACACCATATATTTT